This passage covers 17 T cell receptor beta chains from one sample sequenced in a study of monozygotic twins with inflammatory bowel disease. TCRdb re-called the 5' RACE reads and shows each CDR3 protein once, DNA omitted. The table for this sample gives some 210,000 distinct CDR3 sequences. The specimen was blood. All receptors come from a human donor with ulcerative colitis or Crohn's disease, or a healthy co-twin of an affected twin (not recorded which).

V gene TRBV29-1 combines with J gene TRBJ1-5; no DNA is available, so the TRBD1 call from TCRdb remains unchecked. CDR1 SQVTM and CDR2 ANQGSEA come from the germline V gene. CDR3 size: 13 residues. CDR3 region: CSVETGFNQPQHF.

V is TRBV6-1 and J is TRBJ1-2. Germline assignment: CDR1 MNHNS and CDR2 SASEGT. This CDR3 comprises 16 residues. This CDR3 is CASTNGRGLSNDGYTF.

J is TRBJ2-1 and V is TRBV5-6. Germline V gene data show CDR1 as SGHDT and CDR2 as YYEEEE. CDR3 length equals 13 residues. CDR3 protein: CASSSNRYNEQFF.

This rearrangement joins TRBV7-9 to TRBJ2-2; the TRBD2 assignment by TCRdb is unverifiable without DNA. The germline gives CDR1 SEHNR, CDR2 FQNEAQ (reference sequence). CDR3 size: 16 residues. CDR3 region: CASSSPSGGNTGELFF.

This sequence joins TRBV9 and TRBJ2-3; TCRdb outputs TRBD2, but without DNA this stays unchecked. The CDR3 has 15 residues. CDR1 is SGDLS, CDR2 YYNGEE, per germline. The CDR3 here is CASSAQRGGTDTQYF.

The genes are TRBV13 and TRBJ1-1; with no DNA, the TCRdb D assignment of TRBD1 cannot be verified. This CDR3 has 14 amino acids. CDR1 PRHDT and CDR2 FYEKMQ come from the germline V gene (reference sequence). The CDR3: CASSRGGTNTEAFF. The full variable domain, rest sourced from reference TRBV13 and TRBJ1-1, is AAGVIQSPRHLIKEKRETATLKCYPIPRHDTVYWYQQGPGQDPQFLISFYEKMQSDKGSIPDRFSAQQFSDYHSELNMSSLELGDSALYFCASSRGGTNTEAFFGQGTRLTVV.

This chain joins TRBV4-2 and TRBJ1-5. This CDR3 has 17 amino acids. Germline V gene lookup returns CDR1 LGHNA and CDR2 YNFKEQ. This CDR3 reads CASSQDLMGLGVQTQHF.

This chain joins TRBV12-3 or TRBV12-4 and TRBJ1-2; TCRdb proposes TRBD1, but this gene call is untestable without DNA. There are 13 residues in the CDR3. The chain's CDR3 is CASTKTGSYGYTF.

CDR3: CASSLVIGQISNQPQHF. The V call is TRBV5-5, the J call TRBJ1-5. Germline CDR1 is SGHKS and CDR2 is YYEKEE (reference sequence). The CDR3 runs to 17 residues.

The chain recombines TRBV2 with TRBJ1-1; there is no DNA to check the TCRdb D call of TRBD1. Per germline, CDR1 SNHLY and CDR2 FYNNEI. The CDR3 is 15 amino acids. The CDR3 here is CASSETGGVPTEAFF. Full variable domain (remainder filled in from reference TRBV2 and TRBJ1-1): EPEVTQTPSHQVTQMGQEVILRCVPISNHLYFYWYRQILGQKVEFLVSFYNNEISEKSEIFDDQFSVERPDGSNFTLKIRSTKLEDSAMYFCASSETGGVPTEAFFGQGTRLTVV.

The CDR3 reads CASSLLAGSGEQYF. The chain couples TRBV7-9 to TRBJ2-7; the D call from TCRdb, TRBD2, cannot be confirmed without DNA. Germline-derived CDR1 and CDR2 are SEHNR and FQNEAQ (reference sequence). This CDR3 is built from 14 residues.

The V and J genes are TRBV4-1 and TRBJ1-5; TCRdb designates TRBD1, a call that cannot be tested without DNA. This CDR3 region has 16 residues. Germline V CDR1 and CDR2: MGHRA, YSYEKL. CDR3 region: CASSQGRGAGNQPQHF.

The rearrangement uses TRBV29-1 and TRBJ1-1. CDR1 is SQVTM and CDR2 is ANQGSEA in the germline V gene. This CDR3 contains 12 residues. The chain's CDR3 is CSVGIPNTEAFF.

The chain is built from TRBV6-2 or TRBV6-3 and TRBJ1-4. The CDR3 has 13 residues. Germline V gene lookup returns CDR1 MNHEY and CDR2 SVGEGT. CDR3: CASTGPPAAKLFF.

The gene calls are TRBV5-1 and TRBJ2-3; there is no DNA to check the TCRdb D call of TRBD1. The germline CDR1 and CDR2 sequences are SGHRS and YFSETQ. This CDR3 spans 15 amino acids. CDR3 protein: CASSFSGTPEDTQYF.

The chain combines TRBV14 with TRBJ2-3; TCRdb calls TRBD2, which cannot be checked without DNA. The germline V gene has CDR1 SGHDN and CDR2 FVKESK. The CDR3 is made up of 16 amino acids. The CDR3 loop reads CASSQAHGPGTDTQYF.

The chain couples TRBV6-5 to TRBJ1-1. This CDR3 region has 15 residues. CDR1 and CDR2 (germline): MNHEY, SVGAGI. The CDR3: CASSYSIQGGTEAFF.